The 32 T cell receptor beta chains given below trace back to one sample, sequenced in a study of T cell responses to AZD1222 COVID-19 vaccine. Using immunoSEQ multiplex PCR, the repertoire was profiled, and TCRdb retains in-frame clones only, with some absent. The sample has about 110,000 clones, roughly 87% seen once. Sequences were derived from peripheral blood, sampled on day 0 of AZD1222 vaccination. The receptor set was obtained from an adult in good health.

CDR3 DNA sequence: TGTGCCAGCTCACGACAGGGGGCAACGCAAAAACTGTTTTTT. Residues: CASSRQGATQKLFF. The chain employs TRBV18 and TRBJ1-4, with 10 bases lining up with TRBD1. The germline V gene encodes CDR1 KGHSH and CDR2 LQKENI. This CDR3 has 14 residues. The V gene end was trimmed by 4 bases and the J gene end by 9 bases; junction bases not matched to a gene: 5.

The J gene is TRBJ2-2, the V gene TRBV24-1; 8 nucleotides match TRBD2. The CDR3 covers 14 residues. Germline V gives CDR1 KGHDR, CDR2 SFDVKD. The J segment lost 6 bases and the V segment lost 2 bases, leaving 1 base of the junction unmatched. CDR3 sequence: CATSDWRGAGELFF. The DNA of the CDR3 is TGTGCCACCAGTGATTGGCGGGGGGCCGGGGAGCTGTTTTTT.

This clone was seen just once. The chain uses TRBV27 and TRBJ2-3; unclear D gene. The CDR3 sequence is 16 residues long. Trimming removed 2 bases from V and 1 base from J, with 13 bases in between. Germline V gene sequence: CDR1 MNHEY, CDR2 SMNVEV (reference sequence). The CDR3 sequence is CASSLDPDQRTDTQYF. In DNA, the CDR3 is TGTGCCAGCAGTTTAGACCCGGACCAACGCACAGATACGCAGTATTTT.

This clone came up once. V gene TRBV5-1 combines with J gene TRBJ2-4, with 11 positions matching TRBD2. J was trimmed by 9 bases and V by 4 bases; bases with no gene match: 12. Per the germline V gene, CDR1 is SGHRS and CDR2 is YFSETQ. This CDR3 is 16 amino acids long. This CDR3 reads CASSNEGLAGGGIQYF. CDR3 coding DNA: TGCGCCAGCAGCAATGAAGGCCTAGCGGGGGGAGGCATTCAGTACTTC.

The chain uses TRBV5-1 and TRBJ1-6; D perhaps matches TRBD1 (6 bases). Germline CDR1 reads SGHRS; CDR2 reads YFSETQ. The CDR3 runs to 16 residues. The V gene lost 3 bases and the J gene lost 1 base, with 11 bases spanning the gap. CDR3 DNA sequence: TGCGCCAGCAGCTCGGGGGCCATTTCCTATAATTCACCCCTCCACTTT. Translation gives CASSSGAISYNSPLHF.

The chain employs TRBV7-8 and TRBJ2-7; the match to TRBD2 covers 7 bases. The CDR3 is 18 residues long. Germline-derived CDR1 and CDR2 are SGHVS and FQNEAQ. With V trimmed by 2 bases and J by 0 bases, 13 bases remained unmatched. As DNA, the CDR3 is TGTGCCAGCAGCTTACGGCGTCAGACTAGCTTACTCTCCTACGAGCAGTACTTC. Protein product: CASSLRRQTSLLSYEQYF. Variable domain in full (rest from reference TRBV7-8 and TRBJ2-7): GAGVSQSPRYKVAKRGQDVALRCDPISGHVSLFWYQQALGQGPEFLTYFQNEAQLDKSGLPSDRFFAERPEGSVSTLKIQRTQQEDSAVYLCASSLRRQTSLLSYEQYFGPGTRLTVT.

The chain uses TRBV20-1 and TRBJ2-3; the D is unclear. The CDR3 length is 11 residues. V was trimmed by 5 bases and J by 2 bases, leaving 5 bases between them. Germline CDR1 and CDR2: DFQATT and SNEGSKA (reference sequence). CDR3 bases: TGCAGTGCTGACGACACAGATACGCAGTATTTT. Translation: CSADDTDTQYF.

The chain combines TRBV19 with TRBJ1-5; D unclear. Germline loops: CDR1 LNHDA, CDR2 SQIVND (reference sequence). Trimming took off 7 bases at V and 0 bases at J, with 16 bases between the two ends. The CDR3 is made up of 16 amino acids. The CDR3 sequence: CASNPWTLYSNQPQHF. The CDR3, as DNA: TGTGCCAGTAACCCTTGGACTCTCTATAGCAATCAGCCCCAGCATTTT.

This chain connects TRBV6-1 to TRBJ2-1; the D gene is possibly TRBD2 (10 bases). CDR1 and CDR2 from the germline V gene are MNHNS and SASEGT. Trimming left V 4 bases short and J 0 bases short, with 19 bases between. The CDR3 covers 18 residues. The CDR3: CASSGDRVAGGSYNEQFF. The CDR3 DNA follows: TGTGCCAGCAGTGGGGACAGGGTAGCGGGGGGCTCCTACAATGAGCAGTTCTTC.

This clone appeared a single time. The gene calls are TRBV11-1 and TRBJ2-5; D may be TRBD1 or TRBD2 (6 bases each). CDR1 is SGHAT, CDR2 FQDESV, per germline (reference sequence). The CDR3 contains 14 residues. V lost 2 bases, J lost 9 bases, and 16 bases lay in between. DNA of the CDR3: TGTGCCAGCAGCTTACAGGGGATCCGGGGGTCCCAGTACTTC. This encodes CASSLQGIRGSQYF.

This clone has just a few counts. The chain has TRBV11-2 and TRBJ2-1, with 7 positions matching TRBD2. The CDR3 spans 15 residues. With 3 bases clipped from V and 6 bases from J, the junction kept 8 bases outside the gene matches. Germline V gives CDR1 SGHAT, CDR2 FQNNGV. The CDR3 protein is CASSFTSADVNEQFF. The CDR3 DNA reads as TGTGCCAGCAGCTTCACTAGCGCTGACGTCAATGAGCAGTTCTTC.

The J gene is TRBJ1-2, the V gene TRBV6-5, with D perhaps TRBD1 (5 bases). CDR3 length: 14 residues. V was trimmed by 8 bases and J by 1 base, leaving 14 bases between them. Germline V gene sequence: CDR1 MNHEY, CDR2 SVGAGI. The CDR3 DNA follows: TGTGCCAGCCGGCAGGGAGGTGGTAACTATGGCTACACCTTC. This sequence encodes CASRQGGGNYGYTF.

The sample holds one count of this clone. J is TRBJ1-2 and V is TRBV7-9; D is undetermined. Per the germline V gene, CDR1 is SEHNR and CDR2 is FQNEAQ (reference sequence). V was shortened by 2 bases and J by 4 bases, with 14 bases between the two germline ends. The CDR3 extends over 15 amino acids. The CDR3 reads CASSLNVGGGYGYTF. Here the CDR3 DNA reads TGTGCCAGCAGCTTAAACGTTGGTGGCGGCTATGGCTACACCTTC.

The chain uses TRBV6-1 and TRBJ2-7; D might be TRBD1 (6 bases). Trimming took 4 bases from V and 3 from J, leaving 10 bases between them. The CDR3 covers 13 residues. The germline CDR1 and CDR2 sequences are MNHNS and SASEGT. CDR3 residues: CASSVDRNYEQYF. The CDR3 DNA follows: TGTGCCAGCAGTGTCGACAGGAACTACGAGCAGTACTTC.

This rearrangement joins TRBV5-4 to TRBJ1-4; no firm D call. The V and J ends lost 0 bases and 3 bases respectively, with 9 bases between them. The germline V gene encodes CDR1 SGHNT and CDR2 YYREEE (reference sequence). This CDR3 comprises 15 residues. CDR3 sequence: CASSLGGSANEKLFF. The CDR3 region has the DNA TGTGCCAGCAGCTTGGGTGGGTCTGCTAATGAAAAACTGTTTTTT.

J is TRBJ2-3 and V is TRBV3-1 (or the pseudogene TRBV3-2), with 14 bases fitting TRBD2. With V trimmed by 4 bases and J by 1 base, 10 bases remained unmatched. CDR3 size: 19 residues. Germline CDR1 reads LGHDT; CDR2 reads YNNKEL (reference sequence). The CDR3 spells CASSPPGLAGVDRTDTQYF. In DNA form, the CDR3 reads TGTGCCAGCAGCCCACCGGGACTAGCGGGAGTCGACCGCACAGATACGCAGTATTTT.

This chain links TRBV6-2 or TRBV6-3 with TRBJ1-5; D is undetermined. V gave up 4 bases and J gave up 0 bases, with 19 bases separating them. Germline CDR1 and CDR2: MNHEY and SVGEGT. There are 18 residues in the CDR3. This CDR3 reads CASSFTLGQTYSNQPQHF. The CDR3 region has the DNA TGTGCCAGCAGTTTCACTTTGGGCCAAACTTATAGCAATCAGCCCCAGCATTTT.

This clone showed up just once. DNA for the CDR3: TGTGCCAGCAGTGAGGGACCGTCTAATGAAAAACTGTTTTTT. Translated, it gives CASSEGPSNEKLFF. The genes are TRBV25-1 and TRBJ1-4, with D possibly matching TRBD1 (5 bases). This CDR3 comprises 14 residues. Trimming took 3 bases from V and 3 from J, leaving 8 bases between them. CDR1 is MGHDK and CDR2 is SYGVNS in the germline V gene.

The CDR3 nucleotides read TGCGCCAGCAGCCTCGGGACTAGCGGTCCCTACGAGCAGTACTTC. Translation gives CASSLGTSGPYEQYF. The chain carries TRBV5-1 and TRBJ2-7; 11 bases match TRBD2. The germline CDR1 and CDR2 sequences are SGHRS and YFSETQ. Losses at the gene ends were 4 bases for V and 2 bases for J; bases not matched to a gene: 5. There are 15 residues in the CDR3.

The chain has TRBV5-1 and TRBJ2-2; 10 bases are a match to TRBD2. CDR3 length: 15 residues. The trim removed 7 bases at V and 0 bases at J, leaving 3 bases unmatched. The germline CDR1 and CDR2 sequences are SGHRS and YFSETQ. The CDR3 DNA sequence: TGCGCCAGCTTTAGCGGGAGGCCGAACACCGGGGAGCTGTTTTTT. Protein: CASFSGRPNTGELFF. Complete variable domain (other parts from reference TRBV5-1 and TRBJ2-2): KAGVTQTPRYLIKTRGQQVTLSCSPISGHRSVSWYQQTPGQGLQFLFEYFSETQRNKGNFPGRFSGRQFSNSRSEMNVSTLELGDSALYLCASFSGRPNTGELFFGEGSRLTVL.

The rearrangement links TRBV4-2 to TRBJ1-1; 8 nucleotides align to TRBD1. CDR3 size: 15 residues. Germline V gives CDR1 LGHNA, CDR2 YNFKEQ. The V segment lost 4 bases and the J segment 1 base; nucleotides outside the gene matches: 5. The CDR3 nucleotides are TGTGCCAGCAGCCTGGACAGGGAAGGGAACACTGAAGCTTTCTTT. Translated: CASSLDREGNTEAFF.

V is TRBV5-1 and J is TRBJ1-1, with 8 bases lining up with TRBD1. After removal of 3 bases from V and 1 base from J, the junction contained 14 bases not matched to a gene. CDR1 is SGHRS, CDR2 YFSETQ, per germline. The CDR3 totals 18 residues. The CDR3 nucleotides are TGCGCCAGCAGCTGGGCCGGGACAGGATTAACCTCGAACACTGAAGCTTTCTTT. Translated, it gives CASSWAGTGLTSNTEAFF.

Here the CDR3 reads CASSPAGGYTGELFF. The DNA of the CDR3 is TGTGCCAGCAGCCCGGCAGGGGGATACACCGGGGAGCTGTTTTTT. V usage is TRBV7-9 and J usage is TRBJ2-2, with 7 bases aligning to TRBD1. Trimming at V came to 5 bases and at J to 3 bases, leaving 6 bases not matched to a gene. This CDR3 comprises 15 residues. Looked up from germline, CDR1 is SEHNR and CDR2 is FQNEAQ (reference sequence).

This clone was counted once. The V and J genes are TRBV5-1 and TRBJ2-2; 7 bases line up with TRBD2. Trimming cost V 4 bases and J 3 bases; bases outside gene matches: 9. The CDR3 covers 16 residues. Germline V gene data show CDR1 as SGHRS and CDR2 as YFSETQ. This CDR3 is CASSPGRAGHTGELFF. The DNA for the CDR3 is TGCGCCAGCAGCCCAGGTCGAGCGGGGCACACCGGGGAGCTGTTTTTT.

The chain employs TRBV3-1 (or the pseudogene TRBV3-2) and TRBJ2-7; 7 bases are a match to TRBD1. V gave up 1 base and J gave up 12 bases; unmatched junction bases: 15. Germline lookup yields CDR1 LGHDT and CDR2 YNNKEL (reference sequence). CDR3 length: 15 residues. The chain's CDR3 is CASSQGGDSVFGGYF. As DNA, the CDR3 is TGTGCCAGCAGCCAAGGTGGGGACAGCGTCTTCGGAGGGTACTTC.

DNA of the CDR3: TGTGCCAGTAGTAACCGGGAGGCTGGGGATACGCAGTATTTT. Encoded protein: CASSNREAGDTQYF. The J gene is TRBJ2-3, the V gene TRBV19, with TRBD2 identical over 7 bases. Germline CDR1 and CDR2: LNHDA and SQIVND (reference sequence). Trimming cost V 4 bases and J 6 bases; bases outside gene matches: 7. CDR3 size: 14 residues.

The J gene is TRBJ1-3, the V gene TRBV6-1, with unresolved D. CDR3 length equals 15 residues. V was trimmed by 0 bases and J by 0 bases, leaving 6 bases between them. The germline gives CDR1 MNHNS, CDR2 SASEGT. The CDR3 sequence: CASSEAWTSGNTIYF. CDR3 sequence (DNA): TGTGCCAGCAGTGAAGCATGGACCTCTGGAAACACCATATATTTT.

The chain combines TRBV9 with TRBJ2-7; TRBD1 might be the D (5 bases). Deletions cut 0 bases from V and 6 bases from J, with 10 bases between. The CDR3 is 13 amino acids. Germline V lookup: CDR1 SGDLS, CDR2 YYNGEE. CDR3 protein: CASSVGQDTEQYF. DNA of the CDR3: TGTGCCAGCAGCGTAGGGCAGGACACCGAGCAGTACTTC.

This clone appeared a single time. This rearrangement joins TRBV11-3 to TRBJ2-1, with TRBD2 matching over 8 bases. The CDR3 is 15 residues long. Germline loops: CDR1 SGHNT, CDR2 YENEEA. V lost 0 bases, J lost 6 bases, and 4 bases stayed unmatched. The CDR3 coding sequence is TGTGCCAGCAGCTTAGACGGGAGGGACCGCAATGAGCAGTTCTTC. Its protein is CASSLDGRDRNEQFF.

The chain has TRBV3-1 (or the pseudogene TRBV3-2) and TRBJ2-5; 11 bases match TRBD2. CDR1 is LGHDT, CDR2 YNNKEL, per germline (reference sequence). J gave up 2 bases and V 1 base, and 6 bases lay outside the gene matches. The CDR3 is 17 residues long. The CDR3 reads CASSQGLLAGGQETQYF. The CDR3 DNA sequence: TGTGCCAGCAGCCAAGGCCTTCTAGCGGGAGGACAAGAGACCCAGTACTTC.

CDR3 amino acids: CASSLASGYGNEQFF. In DNA form, the CDR3 reads TGCGCCAGCAGCTTGGCTAGCGGGTACGGGAATGAGCAGTTCTTC. This chain uses TRBV5-1 with TRBJ2-1, with 8 bases fitting TRBD2. Looked up from germline, CDR1 is SGHRS and CDR2 is YFSETQ. Losses at the gene ends were 0 bases for V and 7 bases for J; bases not matched to a gene: 6. The length of the CDR3 is 15 residues.

The chain combines TRBV11-3 with TRBJ2-1; D gene ambiguous. The CDR3 totals 11 residues. Trimming shortened V by 0 bases and J by 9 bases, and 3 bases separated the two germline ends. The V gene's germline CDR1 is SGHNT and CDR2 YENEEA. CDR3 residues: CASSLEGEQFF. For the CDR3, the DNA is TGTGCCAGCAGCTTAGAGGGTGAGCAGTTCTTC.